These 16 T cell receptor beta chains originate from one sample sequenced in a study of T-cell reconstitution after alpha-beta-depleted transplantation in children (dated by TCRdb to the mid-2010s). Library creation used PCR. Sequencing was performed on an Illumina HiSeq 2500. TCR library preparation used molecular barcoding, with unique molecular identifiers applied to normalize quantification of the TCRbeta repertoire. The raw public data were reprocessed by TCRdb itself: fastp quality trimming at Q25, MiXCR clonotype calling, in-frame beta chains only. For every CDR3 protein sequence, its rows merge into one entry that carries the most common genes and DNA. The sample yields some 340,000 distinct CDR3 sequences; about a tenth were counted once. The ten largest make up roughly 2.5% of the sample. The material was PBMCs from the stem cell graft donor, obtained from the stem cell graft. The receptors were sampled from a human donor who donated a stem cell graft to a child with acute lymphoblastic leukemia.

This clonotype has ten or more counts. The chain couples TRBV6-1 to TRBJ1-5; 7 bases line up with TRBD1. Germline CDR1 reads MNHNS; CDR2 reads SASEGT. V was clipped by 3 bases and J by 3 bases; unmatched bases: 8. This CDR3 is 16 amino acids long. The chain's CDR3 is CASSDVTGNTNQPQHF. The DNA for the CDR3 is TGTGCCAGCAGTGACGTGACAGGGAATACCAATCAGCCCCAGCATTTT.

This clonotype was detected ten times or more. The chain joins TRBV7-8 to TRBJ2-3; TRBD2 aligns across 12 bases. The CDR3 covers 15 residues. CDR1 is SGHVS, CDR2 FQNEAQ, per germline. Trimming at V came to 1 base and at J to 5 bases, leaving 1 base not matched to a gene. The CDR3 loop reads CASSLGLAGEDTQYF. In DNA form, the CDR3 reads TGTGCCAGCAGCTTAGGACTAGCGGGAGAAGATACGCAGTATTTT.

There are a few counts of this clonotype. The genes are TRBV7-2 and TRBJ2-1, with 8 nucleotides matching TRBD2. CDR3 length: 16 residues. Per the germline V gene, CDR1 is SGHTA and CDR2 is FQGNSA. Trimming took 4 bases from V and 7 from J; bases not matched to a gene: 12. The CDR3 DNA follows: TGTGCCAGCAGCTCGGAGGTGGCGGGAGGCAATAATGAGCAGTTCTTC. The encoded protein is CASSSEVAGGNNEQFF.

CDR3 sequence reads: CASSIQRGELFF. CDR3 sequence (DNA): TGTGCCAGTAGTATTCAGCGTGGGGAGCTGTTTTTT. This rearrangement joins TRBV19 to TRBJ2-2; D is undetermined. The CDR3 runs 12 residues. Trimming removed 3 bases at V and 8 bases at J, with 7 bases between. The germline V gene encodes CDR1 LNHDA and CDR2 SQIVND (reference sequence).

This clonotype was seen more than once but under ten times. The genes are TRBV2 and TRBJ2-3; tentative D call: TRBD2 (6 bases). Between the trimmed V and J ends, which lost 10 bases and 2 bases, there was a span of 13 bases. Looked up from germline, CDR1 is SNHLY and CDR2 is FYNNEI. The CDR3 contains 13 residues. CDR3 DNA: TGTGCCATCCTCCGGGACTCCACAGATACGCAGTATTTT. The encoded protein is CAILRDSTDTQYF.

This clonotype was observed a handful of times. The chain recombines TRBV3-1 with TRBJ2-7; D gene unclear. Trimming pared 2 bases from V and 6 bases from J, leaving 17 bases between. Per the germline V gene, CDR1 is LGHDT and CDR2 is YNNKEL (reference sequence). This CDR3 contains 15 residues. CDR3 in amino acids: CASSQSTTFLGEQYF. The CDR3, as DNA: TGTGCCAGCAGCCAATCGACAACCTTCTTAGGCGAGCAGTACTTC.

This clonotype was seen a handful of times. The chain recombines TRBV28 with TRBJ2-7; D may be TRBD2 (6 bases). V shed 6 bases and J shed 4 bases, with 13 bases lying between them. The CDR3 length is 13 residues. CDR1 and CDR2 from the germline V gene are MDHEN and SYDVKM. In nucleotides, the CDR3 is TGTGCCAGCAGACTAGGAGGGCAGTACGAGCAGTACTTC. Amino acid sequence: CASRLGGQYEQYF. The full variable domain, with the rest looked up from reference TRBV28 and TRBJ2-7, is DVKVTQSSRYLVKRTGEKVFLECVQDMDHENMFWYRQDPGLGLRLIYFSYDVKMKEKGDIPEGYSVSREKKERFSLILESASTNQTSMYLCASRLGGQYEQYFGPGTRLTVT.

In this sample, this clonotype turned up a few times. The chain is built from TRBV5-8 and TRBJ1-6; 8 bases agree with TRBD1. Per germline, CDR1 SGHTS and CDR2 YDEGEE. The CDR3 has 16 amino acids. With 4 bases clipped from V and 6 bases from J, the junction kept 9 bases outside the gene matches. CDR3 loop: CASSPRDRSFNSPLHF. The DNA for the CDR3 is TGTGCCAGCAGCCCCAGGGACAGGAGTTTTAATTCACCCCTCCACTTT.

This clonotype appeared a single time. This sequence joins TRBV6-2 or TRBV6-3 and TRBJ2-3, with D perhaps matching TRBD2 (6 bases). Trimming removed 2 bases from V and 5 bases from J, with 20 bases in between. Germline assignment: CDR1 MNHEY and CDR2 SVGEGT. This CDR3 has 17 residues. CDR3 residues: CASSYGGRRSLRDTQYF. For the CDR3, the DNA is TGTGCCAGCAGTTACGGAGGGCGGCGATCTTTGCGAGATACGCAGTATTTT.

This clonotype was found many times. The V and J genes are TRBV20-1 and TRBJ2-1, with 11 positions matching TRBD2. Looked up from germline, CDR1 is DFQATT and CDR2 is SNEGSKA (reference sequence). J lost 0 bases, V lost 3 bases, and 7 bases had no gene match. The CDR3 extends over 17 amino acids. The CDR3 sequence: CSARGLAGGSSYNEQFF. Here the CDR3 DNA reads TGCAGTGCTAGGGGGCTAGCGGGAGGTAGCTCCTACAATGAGCAGTTCTTC.

The chain has TRBV2 and TRBJ2-5; D gene ambiguous. CDR1 and CDR2 from the germline V gene are SNHLY and FYNNEI. There are 19 residues in the CDR3. V dropped 4 bases and J dropped 5 bases, with 29 bases sitting between them. The CDR3 DNA reads TGTGCCAGCAGTGGAAAGGGTCCCCACGGGCAGTCCCTCCTGGAGACCCAGTACTTC. Protein product: CASSGKGPHGQSLLETQYF.

The chain joins TRBV5-1 to TRBJ2-2, with TRBD1 matching over 7 bases. There are 16 residues in the CDR3. V lost 3 bases to trimming and J lost 4 bases; unmatched junction nucleotides: 9. The V gene's germline CDR1 is SGHRS and CDR2 YFSETQ. CDR3 sequence reads: CASSSITGASTGELFF. The DNA for the CDR3 is TGCGCCAGCAGCTCAATAACAGGGGCGAGCACCGGGGAGCTGTTTTTT. Complete variable domain (other parts from reference TRBV5-1 and TRBJ2-2): KAGVTQTPRYLIKTRGQQVTLSCSPISGHRSVSWYQQTPGQGLQFLFEYFSETQRNKGNFPGRFSGRQFSNSRSEMNVSTLELGDSALYLCASSSITGASTGELFFGEGSRLTVL.

To note about this clonotype: A single base separates this from a much larger clone, so it may be a read error. This sequence joins TRBV7-2 and TRBJ2-1, with 8 bases aligning to TRBD2. Germline assignment: CDR1 SGHTA and CDR2 FQGNSA. This CDR3 region has 16 residues. In DNA form, the CDR3 reads TGTGCCAGCAGCCCTATCACGGGAGGGGCGAAGAATGATCAGTTCTTC. Amino acids: CASSPITGGAKNDQFF.

The gene calls are TRBV25-1 and TRBJ1-3, with a weak D call TRBD1 (6 bases). The CDR3 consists of 16 residues. V dropped 1 base and J dropped 3 bases, with 13 bases sitting between them. Germline V CDR1 and CDR2: MGHDK, SYGVNS. CDR3 sequence (DNA): TGTGCCAGCAGTGAATCTGCGGGGGCGGGTGGAAACACCATATATTTT. Residues: CASSESAGAGGNTIYF.

The chain is built from TRBV7-2 and TRBJ2-7; D ambiguous. This CDR3 has 14 residues. CDR1 is SGHTA and CDR2 is FQGNSA in the germline V gene. Deletions cut 5 bases from V and 3 bases from J, with 14 bases between. The CDR3 reads CASSPDTTYYEQYF. Written as DNA, the CDR3 is TGTGCCAGCAGCCCTGATACTACATACTACGAGCAGTACTTC. Variable domain in full (rest from reference TRBV7-2 and TRBJ2-7): GAGVSQSPSNKVTEKGKDVELRCDPISGHTALYWYRQSLGQGLEFLIYFQGNSAPDKSGLPSDRFSAERTGGSVSTLTIQRTQQEDSAVYLCASSPDTTYYEQYFGPGTRLTVT.

This rearrangement joins TRBV12-3 or TRBV12-4 to TRBJ2-3; D perhaps matches TRBD2 (5 bases). The CDR3 spans 12 residues. V was clipped by 11 bases and J by 2 bases, with 11 bases between them. CDR3 DNA sequence: TGTGCCTCCATGGACTTCACAGATACGCAGTATTTT. Translation gives CASMDFTDTQYF.